The clone carrying this T cell receptor beta chain has ten or more counts. This entry comes from a study of T cells in Graves' hyperthyroidism and ophthalmopathy. Looking at the study overall: At initial diagnosis, before any treatment had begun, peripheral blood was obtained.

CDR1 is SGHNT, CDR2 YYREEE, per germline (reference sequence). CDR3 length: 15 residues. J lost 3 bases, V lost 0 bases, and 2 bases had no gene match. What was amplified from RNA transcripts were TCR beta CDR3 regions. Using the HTBI primer set, a first-round RT-PCR was run on the TCR CDR3. TCRdb ran MiXCR on the multiplex PCR reads and lists one entry per CDR3 protein. The sample has just under 750,000 distinct CDR3 sequences; roughly 32% are singletons. Investigators excluded patients with uncontrolled infection, other autoimmune disease, pregnancy or lactation. The PBMCs were sourced from fresh peripheral blood (10 ml).

The receptor's source is a woman in her forties with Graves' hyperthyroidism. Sequencing was performed on blood. The V call is TRBV5-4, the J call TRBJ1-2, with 10 positions matching TRBD1. This CDR3 is CASSLVGQGDYGYTF. The CDR3 coding sequence is TGTGCCAGCAGCTTGGTTGGACAGGGGGACTATGGCTACACCTTC.